The 4 T cell receptor beta chains reported below all come from one sample, sequenced in a study of identical twins (dated by TCRdb to the mid-2010s). Library creation used 5' RACE. Sequencing relied on an Illumina HiSeq 2000. The public sequencing data were trimmed at Q25 with fastp and processed into clonotypes with MiXCR by TCRdb, which kept only in-frame beta chains. Every distinct CDR3 protein forms one entry, paired with its most common genes and DNA. This sample gives hundreds of thousands of distinct CDR3 sequences in total; around 20% of them show up just once. The top ten clones comprise roughly 0.5% of the sample. The same data also contributed to another study, on yellow fever vaccine responses in identical twins.

Sequencing input: CD4+ T cells sorted from blood. The receptors shown here come from a woman aged 18-29 years in good health.

This clonotype was recorded a few times. The CDR3 reads CAISGSTSGTSTDTQYF. The CDR3 DNA follows: TGTGCCATCAGTGGTTCGACTAGCGGTACTAGCACAGATACGCAGTATTTT. The genes are TRBV10-3 and TRBJ2-3; TRBD2 agrees at 9 bases. The CDR3 length is 17 residues. Germline lookup yields CDR1 ENHRY and CDR2 SYGVKD. Trimming took 4 bases from V and 0 from J; bases not matched to a gene: 8.

The chain uses TRBV29-1 and TRBJ2-5; tentatively, D is TRBD1 or TRBD2 (5 bases each). V was shortened by 7 bases and J by 4 bases, with 16 bases between the two germline ends. The length of the CDR3 is 13 residues. In germline, CDR1 is SQVTM, CDR2 ANQGSEA. CDR3 sequence: CSGGWQGGETQYF. The CDR3 nucleotides read TGCAGCGGGGGGTGGCAGGGTGGAGAGACCCAGTACTTC.

This chain joins TRBV7-8 and TRBJ2-2; tentative D call: TRBD2 (6 bases). Trimming removed 0 bases at V and 7 bases at J, with 12 bases between. Germline assignment: CDR1 SGHVS and CDR2 FQNEAQ. The CDR3 consists of 15 residues. The DNA of the CDR3 is TGTGCCAGCAGCTTAGCGGGAGGCCAGGTCGGGGAGCTGTTTTTT. Its protein product is CASSLAGGQVGELFF.

The genes are TRBV20-1 and TRBJ2-3; 9 nucleotides line up with TRBD2. Germline V gene sequence: CDR1 DFQATT, CDR2 SNEGSKA (reference sequence). V lost 5 bases, J lost 4 bases, and 10 bases stayed unmatched. CDR3 length: 15 amino acids. The CDR3 nucleotides read TGCAGTGCTCGGGTTCTAGCGGGATTCTCAGATACGCAGTATTTT. Residues: CSARVLAGFSDTQYF.